This T cell receptor (beta chain) originates from a study of blood T cell repertoires in COVID-19 (TCRdb year 2020). In terms of the full investigation: Samples covering the acute and convalescent phases of COVID-19 were provided by collaborators in the United States, Italy and Spain. A de-identified subject ID, COVID-19 status, age in years and sex were almost always included in the sample metadata. HLA class I and class II types, where available, came from metadata supplied by the sample provider rather than from assay-based typing. Subjects who had been exposed to COVID-19, were actively infected with it, or had recovered from it provided the deeply sampled blood TCRbeta repertoires that made up the dataset. The prospective study material was composed of cDNA or gDNA derived from T cells, B-cell-depleted T cells, or PBMCs. A freely available public database, intended as a resource for researchers studying the immune response to SARS-CoV-2, is where the repertoires were released. Samples were obtained from the ongoing ImmuneRACE study (first 160 participants) and from 1,200 or so subjects provided by 6 global collaborators. The paper's findings and limits, for the study overall: The quantity of clinical and demographic metadata differed by source and by participant and was supplied without curation.

TCRbeta CDR3 regions were amplified from genomic DNA by means of the immunoSEQ Assay, a bias-controlled multiplex PCR. In the original analysis: The number of nucleated cells in each sample was estimated by amplification of reference gene primers within the assay. Sequence reads were collapsed and filtered to measure the absolute abundance of every unique TCRbeta CDR3 rearrangement. For each sample, productive Simpson clonality was calculated as the square root of Simpson's diversity index over productive rearrangements. This is the immuneACCESS table as TCRdb keeps it, with only in-frame sequences that have V and J called. A part of the clones is gone; compared with another copy, unresolved V genes explain less than half, and the rest is unexplained. The DNA was the basis for D and trimming; V, J and clone size are from that table. The sample table contains 140,000 to 150,000 clones; only one count was recorded for 80% of them. The top ten hold about 4% of the sample.

Another Seattle source contributed samples from volunteer blood donors who had recovered from COVID-19. The collaborating institutions used their own protocols to collect whole blood in K2EDTA tubes. For TCRbeta analysis, collaborator samples were shipped as frozen whole blood, as isolated PBMCs, or as DNA extracted from either sample type. Regarding this clone: The antigen this receptor binds is unknown. Per-nucleotide qualities are absent, and no much larger clonotype sits a single base away.

The CDR3, cysteine through phenylalanine, is 16 amino acids long. The CDR3 DNA has 48 bases and is translated from base 1. Taken from the germline V gene (reference sequence), the CDR1 and CDR2 loops are LNHDA and SQIVND. Trimming takes 5 bases off V and 4 bases off J; junction bases not matched to a gene: 10. The rearranged segments are TRBV19 and TRBJ2-7; 11 bases in between match TRBD2. Sequencing used peripheral blood. The sequence derives from a man in his 70s who had recovered from COVID-19. The DNA sequence reads TGTGCCAGTAGTCCCCTTACTAGCGGGAGTATTTACGAGCAGTACTTC. It specifies CASSPLTSGSIYEQYF. The CDR3, completed at both ends by the reference TRBV19 and TRBJ2-7 genes, gives the full variable domain DGGITQSPKYLFRKEGQNVTLSCEQNLNHDAMYWYRQDPGQGLRLIYYSQIVNDFQKGDIAEGYSVSREKKESFPLTVTSAQKNPTAFYLCASSPLTSGSIYEQYFGPGTRLTVT.